These T cell receptor beta chains were read from a single sample in a study of control samples from healthy donors and cancer patients. The table came from immunoSEQ multiplex PCR; TCRdb's copy has only in-frame clones and leaves some out. The top ten clones hold about a fifth of a sample with 65,000 to 95,000 clones, about 90% of them seen once. What was sequenced was blood. These receptors came from a man aged 50-59 years in good health. Each CDR3 is given with its conserved first and last residue.

TRBV7-2 CASSLEREETQYF
TRBV2 CASSQGGPGGYTF
TRBV19 CASAAQRGVETQYF
TRBV6-2/TRBV6-3 CASSYMPPRDGAQYF
TRBV11-3 CASSLGGEGTDTQYF
TRBV6-6 CASRPDRDTEAFF
TRBV12-5 CASAALSVVETQYF
TRBV10-1 CASSPTSGDTGELFF
TRBV5-1 CASSPGTGVIYGYTF
TRBV19 CASSAQGLDTEAFF
TRBV28 CASRGGLPQHF
TRBV5-1 CASSSEWGTEAFF
TRBV7-8 CASSSGTVDGTEAFF
TRBV24-1 CATSGDTGELFF
TRBV9 CASSPRLAGIAGELFF
TRBV3-1/TRBV3-2 CASSQQGYTEAFF
TRBV29-1 CSVETVTEAFF
TRBV6-2/TRBV6-3 CASSAKETQYF
TRBV9 CASSVEDVPLQTLSGNTIYF
TRBV13 CASSPGGSGSYEQYF
TRBV29-1 CSTGQGRETEAFF
TRBV4-3 CASSFWIGGNQPQHF
TRBV27 CASSPGTGYYGYTF
TRBV11-2 CASSYRDTYTEAFF
TRBV29-1 CSVEDPGGGAEAFF
TRBV24-1 CATSAPTGTSETQYF
TRBV5-5 CASSLWGASYEQYF
TRBV4-3 CASSQAPYNEQFF